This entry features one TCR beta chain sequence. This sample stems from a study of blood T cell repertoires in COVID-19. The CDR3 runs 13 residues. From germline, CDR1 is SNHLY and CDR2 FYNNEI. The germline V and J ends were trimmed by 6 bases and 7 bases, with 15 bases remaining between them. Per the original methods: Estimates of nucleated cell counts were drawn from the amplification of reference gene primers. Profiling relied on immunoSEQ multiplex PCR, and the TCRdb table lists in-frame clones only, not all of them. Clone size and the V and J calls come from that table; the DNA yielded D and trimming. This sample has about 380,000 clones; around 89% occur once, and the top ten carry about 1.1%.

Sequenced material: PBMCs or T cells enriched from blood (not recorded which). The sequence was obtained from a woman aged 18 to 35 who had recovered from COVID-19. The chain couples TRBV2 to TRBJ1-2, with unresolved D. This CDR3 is CASSPGDEAGYTF. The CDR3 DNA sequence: TGTGCCAGCAGCCCGGGTGATGAGGCTGGCTACACCTTC.